This passage covers 30 T cell receptor beta chains from one sample sequenced in a study of siplizumab effects on memory and regulatory T cells (dated by TCRdb to between 2017 and 2020). Libraries were built with the immunoSEQ multiplex PCR assay. This is the immuneACCESS table as TCRdb keeps it, with only in-frame sequences that have V and J called. A part of the clones is gone; compared with another copy, unresolved V genes explain less than half, and the rest is unexplained. A total of 85,000 to 130,000 clones appear in this sample, roughly 94% of them only once. Of the sample, approximately 0.66% falls within the top ten clones. Sequencing used Tregs sorted from blood. The receptors here all came from a human donor in good health.

This clone qualifies as medium-sized. The CDR3 region is CASKLWGTTEAFF. CDR3 nucleotides: TGTGCCAGTAAGTTATGGGGGACCACTGAAGCTTTCTTT. The V and J genes are TRBV19 and TRBJ1-1; maybe TRBD1 (5 bases). V was trimmed by 7 bases and J by 4 bases, leaving 13 bases between them. Germline CDR1 is LNHDA and CDR2 is SQIVND (reference sequence). The CDR3 covers 13 residues.

The chain couples TRBV10-2 to TRBJ2-3; no definite D call. The V end lost 4 bases, the J end lost 6 bases, and 5 bases lay between the germline ends. Germline V gives CDR1 WSHSY, CDR2 SAAADI. The CDR3 is 11 amino acids. CDR3 sequence: CASSGLDTQYF. Written as DNA, the CDR3 is TGCGCCAGCAGTGGCTTGGATACGCAGTATTTT.

The rearrangement joins TRBV29-1 to TRBJ2-7; the match to TRBD1 covers 8 bases. V lost 4 bases, J lost 6 bases, and 11 bases stayed unmatched. In germline, CDR1 is SQVTM, CDR2 ANQGSEA. The CDR3 loop spans 14 amino acids. CDR3 DNA: TGCAGCGTTGCCGGCGGGACAGGAGCGGTCGAGCAGTACTTC. It encodes CSVAGGTGAVEQYF.

This chain joins TRBV11-2 and TRBJ2-7; tentative D call: TRBD2 (5 bases). The V end lost 4 bases, the J end lost 0 bases, and 10 bases lay between the germline ends. The germline gives CDR1 SGHAT, CDR2 FQNNGV. The CDR3 extends over 14 amino acids. The CDR3 DNA follows: TGTGCCAGCAGCTCGGAGGTTGGCTCCTACGAGCAGTACTTC. Its protein is CASSSEVGSYEQYF.

The CDR3 reads CASSLPLAGVHTGELFF. CDR3 coding DNA: TGTGCCAGCAGCCTACCTCTAGCGGGAGTGCACACCGGGGAGCTGTTTTTT. The chain carries TRBV5-6 and TRBJ2-2, with 10 bases fitting TRBD2. Germline CDR1 is SGHDT and CDR2 is YYEEEE. After removal of 4 bases from V and 3 bases from J, the junction contained 9 bases not matched to a gene. The CDR3 is made up of 17 amino acids. The full variable domain, in which reference TRBV5-6 and TRBJ2-2 provide the parts outside the CDR3, is DAGVTQSPTHLIKTRGQQVTLRCSPKSGHDTVSWYQQALGQGPQFIFQYYEEEERQRGNFPDRFSGHQFPNYSSELNVNALLLGDSALYLCASSLPLAGVHTGELFFGEGSRLTVL.

J is TRBJ1-2 and V is TRBV4-1, with D perhaps TRBD1 (5 bases). The CDR3 has 14 amino acids. Germline V gene lookup returns CDR1 MGHRA and CDR2 YSYEKL. Trimming cost V 0 bases and J 8 bases, with 13 bases left between them. CDR3 DNA sequence: TGCGCCAGCAGCCAAGACGGCAGGGCGTACGGCTACACCTTC. The encoded protein is CASSQDGRAYGYTF.

This clone showed up just once. This chain joins TRBV7-9 and TRBJ1-1; unclear D gene. The germline CDR1 and CDR2 sequences are SEHNR and FQNEAQ (reference sequence). This CDR3 region has 15 residues. With 0 bases removed from V and 0 bases from J, the gap between germline ends came to 8 bases. This CDR3 reads CASSLAASLNTEAFF. The CDR3 DNA reads as TGTGCCAGCAGCTTAGCGGCCAGCTTGAACACTGAAGCTTTCTTT.

The rearrangement uses TRBV5-1 and TRBJ2-3; 13 bases fit TRBD2. The CDR3 spans 14 residues. CDR1 and CDR2 (germline): SGHRS, YFSETQ. The trim removed 7 bases at V and 6 bases at J, leaving 5 bases unmatched. The CDR3 here is CASGLAGATDTQYF. CDR3 DNA sequence: TGCGCCAGCGGACTAGCGGGAGCCACGGATACGCAGTATTTT.

This clone was counted between two and nine times. The chain carries TRBV19 and TRBJ1-1; unclear D gene. The CDR3 is 15 amino acids. The ends were cut back, 5 bases at V and 6 bases at J, with 19 bases in the middle. Germline V gene lookup returns CDR1 LNHDA and CDR2 SQIVND (reference sequence). The CDR3 region has the DNA TGTGCCAGTAGTTACGTTGCACCCCAGATGGCTGAAGCTTTCTTT. Protein product: CASSYVAPQMAEAFF.

The chain is built from TRBV11-3 and TRBJ2-3; no firm D call. This CDR3 is built from 15 residues. The germline V gene has CDR1 SGHNT and CDR2 YENEEA. V lost 1 base and J lost 2, with 10 bases in between. CDR3 region: CASSLGAGTTDTQYF. As DNA, the CDR3 is TGTGCCAGCAGCTTAGGGGCCGGCACCACAGATACGCAGTATTTT. Based on the CDR3 plus reference TRBV11-3 and TRBJ2-3, the full variable domain is EAGVVQSPRYKIIEKKQPVAFWCNPISGHNTLYWYLQNLGQGPELLIRYENEEAVDDSQLPKDRFSAERLKGVDSTLKIQPAELGDSAVYLCASSLGAGTTDTQYFGPGTRLTVL.

J is TRBJ1-4 and V is TRBV28; D gene uncertain. Germline loops: CDR1 MDHEN, CDR2 SYDVKM. V lost 4 bases, J lost 8 bases, and 17 bases lay in between. This CDR3 is built from 15 residues. The CDR3 nucleotides are TGTGCCAGCAGTTCTCTTGGGGTGCGGGGAGAAAAACTGTTTTTT. Its translation: CASSSLGVRGEKLFF.

V and J are TRBV28 and TRBJ2-7, with 7 nucleotides matching TRBD1. CDR3 length: 16 residues. Germline trimming cut 8 bases from V and 0 bases from J; bases unmatched to any gene: 13. CDR1 MDHEN and CDR2 SYDVKM come from the germline V gene. CDR3 DNA sequence: TGTGCCAGCGGAACCAGACTGACAGGGTTCTCCTACGAGCAGTACTTC. Residues: CASGTRLTGFSYEQYF. The full variable domain, rest sourced from reference TRBV28 and TRBJ2-7, is DVKVTQSSRYLVKRTGEKVFLECVQDMDHENMFWYRQDPGLGLRLIYFSYDVKMKEKGDIPEGYSVSREKKERFSLILESASTNQTSMYLCASGTRLTGFSYEQYFGPGTRLTVT.

CDR3 sequence reads: CASSKTGLASPLHF. The CDR3 region has the DNA TGTGCCAGCAGTAAGACAGGGTTGGCTTCACCCCTCCACTTT. This rearrangement joins TRBV27 to TRBJ1-6, with TRBD1 identical over 7 bases. CDR1 MNHEY and CDR2 SMNVEV come from the germline V gene (reference sequence). CDR3 size: 14 residues. Trimming took 5 bases from V and 9 from J; bases not matched to a gene: 7.

The V gene is TRBV2, the J gene TRBJ2-7; 7 positions agree with TRBD1. The CDR3 contains 15 residues. The ends lost 6 bases at V and 1 base at J; junction bases unmatched: 9. CDR1 is SNHLY, CDR2 FYNNEI, per germline. CDR3 amino acids: CASRADRARSYEQYF. The CDR3 DNA sequence: TGTGCCAGCAGGGCAGACAGGGCTCGGTCCTACGAGCAGTACTTC.

In this sample, this clone turned up once. The J gene is TRBJ2-3, the V gene TRBV2, with unresolved D. Looked up from germline, CDR1 is SNHLY and CDR2 is FYNNEI. The CDR3 contains 12 residues. V lost 7 bases and J 2 bases, leaving 7 bases between the germline ends. CDR3 region: CASIRDTDTQYF. The CDR3 DNA sequence: TGTGCCAGCATACGAGACACAGATACGCAGTATTTT.

V is TRBV10-3 and J is TRBJ2-7; D might be TRBD1 (5 bases). CDR1 and CDR2 from the germline V gene are ENHRY and SYGVKD. The CDR3 is made up of 14 amino acids. V was pared by 6 bases and J by 5 bases, with 17 bases between. CDR3 region: CAIRTSGQVDEQYF. The CDR3 DNA reads TGTGCCATCAGGACCTCAGGGCAGGTGGACGAGCAGTACTTC.

This clone was seen just once. The chain uses TRBV7-8 and TRBJ1-1, with D perhaps TRBD1 (5 bases). The CDR3 is 16 amino acids. Germline CDR1 SGHVS, CDR2 FQNEAQ. V was cut by 6 bases and J by 4 bases, with 21 bases left in between. CDR3 amino acids: CASSQKIRAGGTEAFF. The CDR3 DNA is TGTGCCAGCAGTCAAAAGATCAGGGCGGGAGGCACTGAAGCTTTCTTT.

This sequence joins TRBV5-1 and TRBJ2-2; D not resolved. CDR3 length: 16 amino acids. The V and J ends lost 5 bases and 3 bases respectively, with 17 bases between them. The germline V gene encodes CDR1 SGHRS and CDR2 YFSETQ. This CDR3 reads CASRPFAQSYTGELFF. DNA for the CDR3: TGCGCCAGCAGGCCCTTTGCACAATCATACACCGGGGAGCTGTTTTTT. The whole variable domain, filled in from reference TRBV5-1 and TRBJ2-2, reads KAGVTQTPRYLIKTRGQQVTLSCSPISGHRSVSWYQQTPGQGLQFLFEYFSETQRNKGNFPGRFSGRQFSNSRSEMNVSTLELGDSALYLCASRPFAQSYTGELFFGEGSRLTVL.

This rearrangement joins TRBV7-9 to TRBJ1-2; TRBD1 might be the D (5 bases). The germline V gene has CDR1 SEHNR and CDR2 FQNEAQ (reference sequence). V was cut by 3 bases and J by 3 bases, with 14 bases left in between. The CDR3 runs to 15 residues. The CDR3 region has the DNA TGTGCCAGCAGCTTTACCCGTGACAGCCACTATGGCTACACCTTC. It yields the protein CASSFTRDSHYGYTF.

As to this clone: No conserved phenylalanine or tryptophan ends this CDR3, so it is likely a read error. Because the CDR3's place on the DNA is in doubt, the DNA is left out and the CDR3 is given as listed by TCRdb. The chain carries TRBV28 and TRBJ1-2; no DNA check was done on the table's D call, TRBD1. Germline V gene lookup returns CDR1 MDHEN and CDR2 SYDVKM. The CDR3 extends over 14 residues, inclusive of both ends. CDR3 protein: CASSLCPQEQGPPT.

The chain joins TRBV9 to TRBJ2-3; D remains ambiguous. Germline loops: CDR1 SGDLS, CDR2 YYNGEE. The germline V and J ends were trimmed by 1 base and 6 bases, with 12 bases remaining between them. The CDR3 spans 14 residues. The CDR3 here is CASSVNQMGDTQYF. CDR3 coding DNA: TGTGCCAGCAGCGTAAATCAAATGGGGGATACGCAGTATTTT.

V usage is TRBV30 and J usage is TRBJ2-2; D not resolved. The CDR3 is made up of 15 amino acids. The V end was cut by 5 bases, the J end by 1 base, with 14 bases between. Germline V gene data show CDR1 as GTSNPN and CDR2 as SVGIG (reference sequence). The DNA for the CDR3 is TGTGCCTGGGGCCGCGTTTGGGGGAACACCGGGGAGCTGTTTTTT. It encodes CAWGRVWGNTGELFF.

Here the CDR3 DNA reads TGCGCCAGCAGCAGTACGGGGGGTAAGGATACGCAGTATTTT. Translation gives CASSSTGGKDTQYF. The rearrangement links TRBV5-1 to TRBJ2-3; 7 bases are a match to TRBD2. V lost 4 bases and J lost 6; bases outside the gene matches: 8. Germline CDR1 and CDR2: SGHRS and YFSETQ. The CDR3 length is 14 residues.

The chain has TRBV4-1 and TRBJ2-1, with D possibly being TRBD2 (5 bases). The CDR3 consists of 15 residues. Germline V gives CDR1 MGHRA, CDR2 YSYEKL. Trimming took off 7 bases at V and 0 bases at J, with 13 bases between the two ends. The CDR3 loop reads CASTSRASSYNEQFF. For the CDR3, the DNA is TGCGCCAGCACCTCGAGGGCGAGCTCCTACAATGAGCAGTTCTTC.

The V call is TRBV7-2, the J call TRBJ1-1, with unresolved D. V dropped 6 bases and J dropped 0 bases, with 11 bases sitting between them. CDR1 and CDR2 (germline): SGHTA, FQGNSA. The CDR3 runs 14 residues. The CDR3 spells CASSLASMNTEAFF. In nucleotides, the CDR3 is TGTGCCAGCAGTTTGGCGTCCATGAACACTGAAGCTTTCTTT.

The chain couples TRBV29-1 to TRBJ2-3; 8 nucleotides line up with TRBD2. This CDR3 comprises 14 residues. Germline loops: CDR1 SQVTM, CDR2 ANQGSEA. J lost 2 bases, V lost 3 bases, and 4 bases had no gene match. As DNA, the CDR3 is TGCAGCGTTGACGCGGGAGGACCCACAGATACGCAGTATTTT. Protein product: CSVDAGGPTDTQYF.

The chain links TRBV7-8 to TRBJ2-5; a possible D gene is TRBD1 (6 bases). The J call could be wrong; TRBJ2-7 is a better fit for the DNA end. This CDR3 has 12 amino acids. The germline gives CDR1 SGHVS, CDR2 FQNEAQ. The CDR3: CASSTGQYEQYF. DNA of the CDR3: TGTGCCAGCAGCACAGGACAGTACGAGCAGTACTTC.

This clone was counted once. The rearrangement uses TRBV5-1 and TRBJ1-4; D is unresolved. This CDR3 spans 14 amino acids. V was trimmed by 1 base and J by 4 bases, leaving 8 bases between them. Germline V lookup: CDR1 SGHRS, CDR2 YFSETQ. CDR3 nucleotide sequence: TGCGCCAGCAGCTTGAATCTCGTTAATGAAAAACTGTTTTTT. This encodes CASSLNLVNEKLFF.

This chain connects TRBV14 to TRBJ1-1; 11 bases line up with TRBD1. CDR3 size: 14 residues. Unmatched junction bases numbered 9, after V lost 3 bases and J lost 12 bases. In germline, CDR1 is SGHDN, CDR2 FVKESK. The CDR3 nucleotides are TGTGCCAGCAGCCAGTGGGGACAGGGGGTACGAACTTTCTTT. The encoded protein is CASSQWGQGVRTFF.

The rearrangement links TRBV5-1 to TRBJ2-7, with 10 bases that match TRBD1. CDR1 is SGHRS and CDR2 is YFSETQ in the germline V gene. V lost 0 bases, J lost 6 bases, and 12 bases stayed unmatched. The CDR3 sequence is 17 residues long. CDR3 sequence reads: CASSLVYSGQGFIEQYF. The CDR3 DNA reads as TGCGCCAGCAGCTTGGTTTATTCGGGACAGGGGTTTATCGAGCAGTACTTC.